This passage covers 25 T cell receptor beta chains from one sample sequenced in a study of shared clonotypes between healthy human individuals. Assay: immunoSEQ multiplex PCR; the TCRdb copy retains only in-frame clones and omits some. The table lists approximately 1.4 million clones, 95% to 99% of them singletons. Sequencing used naive CD4+ T cells sorted from blood. Subset indicated: CD45RA+ positively selected. All receptors derive from a man aged 25-45 years in good health.

This clone was counted a single time. V usage is TRBV6-1 and J usage is TRBJ1-2; maybe TRBD1 (5 bases). The CDR3 has 15 residues. Trimming took off 1 base at V and 2 bases at J, with 11 bases between the two ends. CDR1 and CDR2 from the germline V gene are MNHNS and SASEGT. The CDR3 coding sequence is TGTGCCAGCAGTGAAGAGTCCCCAGGGAACTATGGCTACACCTTC. Translating gives CASSEESPGNYGYTF.

The genes are TRBV5-5 and TRBJ2-2; D is unclear. Germline V gene sequence: CDR1 SGHKS, CDR2 YYEKEE (reference sequence). Trimming pared 2 bases from V and 4 bases from J, leaving 12 bases between. The CDR3 loop spans 15 amino acids. CDR3 protein: CASSFSSQLTGELFF. The CDR3 bases are TGTGCCAGCAGCTTCAGTTCACAGCTCACCGGGGAGCTGTTTTTT.

The rearrangement links TRBV10-2 to TRBJ2-1; 7 bases match TRBD2. V was pared by 4 bases and J by 4 bases, with 4 bases of the junction left unmatched. The CDR3 runs 14 residues. In germline, CDR1 is WSHSY, CDR2 SAAADI. The CDR3 is CASSASGPYNEQFF. The CDR3 DNA sequence: TGCGCCAGCAGTGCTAGCGGCCCTTACAATGAGCAGTTCTTC.

This clone was seen once. The V call is TRBV14, the J call TRBJ2-1; 7 bases map to TRBD1. Trimming removed 4 bases from V and 9 bases from J; junction bases left unmatched: 24. Germline CDR1 reads SGHDN; CDR2 reads FVKESK. The CDR3 is 19 residues long. The CDR3 DNA sequence: TGTGCCAGCAGCCGATCCTCCCAGAGGGGGCCCCTTGCTTTCAGTGAGCAGTTCTTC. This codes for CASSRSSQRGPLAFSEQFF.

On this clone itself: This CDR3 is also generated by other DNA sequences in the sample. The V and J genes are TRBV5-1 and TRBJ2-7, with 7 bases that match TRBD2. CDR1 is SGHRS and CDR2 is YFSETQ in the germline V gene. This CDR3 is built from 15 residues. Unmatched junction bases numbered 5, after V lost 2 bases and J lost 0 bases. The CDR3 here is CASSLGLADSYEQYF. CDR3 nucleotide sequence: TGCGCCAGCAGCTTAGGGCTAGCGGACTCCTACGAGCAGTACTTC.

This clone was seen once. The chain couples TRBV27 to TRBJ2-7; D ambiguous. The germline V gene has CDR1 MNHEY and CDR2 SMNVEV (reference sequence). This CDR3 has 15 residues. V lost 0 bases and J lost 0, with 9 bases in between. The CDR3 region has the DNA TGTGCCAGCAGTTTATCGACAAGGTTCTCCTACGAGCAGTACTTC. It translates to CASSLSTRFSYEQYF.

The V gene is TRBV11-2, the J gene TRBJ2-7; D uncertain. V lost 7 bases and J lost 0, with 10 bases in between. CDR3 length: 13 amino acids. The germline V gene has CDR1 SGHAT and CDR2 FQNNGV. The DNA of the CDR3 is TGTGCCAGCACCGGTAGGAGCTCCTACGAGCAGTACTTC. It specifies CASTGRSSYEQYF.

The chain carries TRBV9 and TRBJ1-4; D uncertain. V was pared by 0 bases and J by 1 base, with 10 bases between. Per the germline V gene, CDR1 is SGDLS and CDR2 is YYNGEE. The CDR3 length is 16 residues. The CDR3 bases are TGTGCCAGCAGCGTAGGGCACCGGCGAACTAATGAAAAACTGTTTTTT. Its translation is CASSVGHRRTNEKLFF.

J is TRBJ2-2 and V is TRBV25-1, with 7 bases lining up with TRBD1. The CDR3 runs 16 residues. CDR1 is MGHDK and CDR2 is SYGVNS in the germline V gene. The V and J ends lost 4 bases and 5 bases, in that order; junction bases with no gene match: 10. This CDR3 reads CASSVHRGKGTGELFF. The DNA of the CDR3 is TGTGCCAGCAGTGTACACAGGGGCAAGGGGACCGGGGAGCTGTTTTTT.

This chain connects TRBV5-4 to TRBJ2-1; 11 bases map to TRBD2. The CDR3 covers 13 residues. Trimming took 3 bases from V and 9 from J; bases not matched to a gene: 2. Germline V gives CDR1 SGHNT, CDR2 YYREEE (reference sequence). CDR3 in DNA: TGTGCCAGCAGCTCGGGGACTAGCGGTGAGCAGTTCTTC. Translated, it gives CASSSGTSGEQFF.

The chain couples TRBV15 to TRBJ1-4; tentatively, D is TRBD1 (6 bases). Trimming took 0 bases from V and 3 from J, leaving 11 bases between them. This CDR3 is built from 16 residues. The germline V gene has CDR1 LNHNV and CDR2 YYDKDF (reference sequence). CDR3 sequence: CATSRDGGAANEKLFF. For the CDR3, the DNA is TGTGCCACCAGCAGAGACGGGGGGGCGGCTAATGAAAAACTGTTTTTT.

V is TRBV23-1 and J is TRBJ2-7; 9 bases are a match to TRBD1. TRBV23-1 is reported as an ORF; its role is uncertain. Losses at the gene ends were 0 bases for V and 1 base for J; bases not matched to a gene: 1. This CDR3 is 15 amino acids long. This CDR3 reads CASSQSGTGSYEQYF. CDR3 DNA sequence: TGCGCCAGCAGTCAATCGGGGACAGGGTCCTACGAGCAGTACTTC.

The gene calls are TRBV5-1 and TRBJ1-5; TRBD1 matches at 9 bases. The CDR3 runs 18 residues. The germline CDR1 and CDR2 sequences are SGHRS and YFSETQ. J gave up 0 bases and V 4 bases, and 11 bases lay outside the gene matches. CDR3 sequence (DNA): TGCGCCAGCAGCCCGGTTGGACAGGGGACATATAGCAATCAGCCCCAGCATTTT. This translates into CASSPVGQGTYSNQPQHF.

The chain combines TRBV25-1 with TRBJ2-7; no reliable D call. The germline V and J ends were trimmed by 6 bases and 5 bases, with 14 bases remaining between them. The CDR3 has 13 residues. Germline V lookup: CDR1 MGHDK, CDR2 SYGVNS. In DNA form, the CDR3 reads TGTGCCAGCAGGCCCGTAGGCCGGAACGAGCAGTACTTC. This gives the protein CASRPVGRNEQYF.

The chain employs TRBV14 and TRBJ1-2, with D possibly TRBD1 on 5 matching bases. From germline, CDR1 is SGHDN and CDR2 FVKESK. V lost 4 bases to trimming and J lost 4 bases, with 22 bases between them. The CDR3 contains 17 residues. The CDR3 coding sequence is TGTGCCAGCAGCCCCCGCAGGGCAATCCCCGGGGGCTATGGCTACACCTTC. Translating it yields CASSPRRAIPGGYGYTF.

The chain employs TRBV25-1 and TRBJ2-3, with D perhaps given as TRBD1 or TRBD2 (6 bases each). V was pared by 3 bases and J by 11 bases, with 27 bases between. The germline gives CDR1 MGHDK, CDR2 SYGVNS. The CDR3 loop spans 17 amino acids. The CDR3 nucleotides are TGTGCCAGCAGTGACCCCGCCAGCCTTCGGGGGCCGAGGAGGCAGTATTTT. Translated: CASSDPASLRGPRRQYF.

This clone is a singleton in its sample. This chain joins TRBV9 and TRBJ2-1, with D perhaps matching TRBD2 (5 bases). The V end lost 3 bases, the J end lost 8 bases, and 18 bases lay between the germline ends. This CDR3 comprises 15 residues. CDR1 and CDR2 from the germline V gene are SGDLS and YYNGEE. In DNA, the CDR3 is TGTGCCAGCAGCGCTCGGGGAGTTATCCCCGATGAGCAGTTCTTC. Its translation is CASSARGVIPDEQFF.

The V call is TRBV10-3, the J call TRBJ1-2; D not certain. CDR1 and CDR2 (germline): ENHRY, SYGVKD. This CDR3 spans 15 amino acids. Trimming took 0 bases from V and 3 from J, leaving 11 bases between them. CDR3 protein: CAISESFQHDYGYTF. Here the CDR3 DNA reads TGTGCCATCAGTGAGTCTTTCCAACATGACTATGGCTACACCTTC.

The chain joins TRBV2 to TRBJ2-3; perhaps D is TRBD1 or TRBD2 (5 bases each). The V end was cut by 6 bases, the J end by 2 bases, with 24 bases between. Germline loops: CDR1 SNHLY, CDR2 FYNNEI. The CDR3 extends over 18 amino acids. DNA for the CDR3: TGTGCCAGCAGCACAAGGCCGGGGTCCGGGGCAGTCACAGATACGCAGTATTTT. This translates into CASSTRPGSGAVTDTQYF.

In nucleotides, the CDR3 is TGTGCCAGCAGTCAAACCAGGGGAACAGGAGGCTACACCTTC. Translated: CASSQTRGTGGYTF. This rearrangement joins TRBV27 to TRBJ1-2; TRBD1 might be the D (6 bases). The CDR3 consists of 14 residues. Trimming left V 5 bases short and J 8 bases short, with 18 bases between. Germline CDR1 MNHEY, CDR2 SMNVEV (reference sequence).

Note on this clone: The same CDR3 arises from other DNA sequences in this sample as well. The J gene is TRBJ2-1, the V gene TRBV28, with no clear D. V dropped 3 bases and J dropped 5 bases, with 2 bases sitting between them. The germline V gene has CDR1 MDHEN and CDR2 SYDVKM. The CDR3 spans 11 residues. In DNA, the CDR3 is TGTGCCAGCAGTTTGAACAATGAGCAGTTCTTC. Amino acids: CASSLNNEQFF.

This rearrangement joins TRBV7-2 to TRBJ2-7; 9 positions match TRBD2. V lost 1 base, J lost 4 bases, and 8 bases stayed unmatched. Germline V lookup: CDR1 SGHTA, CDR2 FQGNSA. The CDR3 is made up of 16 amino acids. The CDR3 nucleotides are TGTGCCAGCAGCTTAGGAGTTAGCGGGAGAGGTTACGAGCAGTACTTC. Residues: CASSLGVSGRGYEQYF.

The V gene is TRBV6-5, the J gene TRBJ1-4; no definite D call. V was cut by 6 bases and J by 3 bases, with 14 bases left in between. This CDR3 has 15 amino acids. The germline gives CDR1 MNHEY, CDR2 SVGAGI. CDR3: CASSYQTQPNEKLFF. The CDR3 DNA reads TGTGCCAGCAGCTACCAGACTCAACCTAATGAAAAACTGTTTTTT.

This rearrangement joins TRBV2 to TRBJ2-7; D is uncertain. Germline-derived CDR1 and CDR2 are SNHLY and FYNNEI. Deletions cut 4 bases from V and 0 bases from J, with 7 bases between. The CDR3 is 13 amino acids. As DNA, the CDR3 is TGTGCCAGCAGTGGGAACCCCTCCTACGAGCAGTACTTC. Translation gives CASSGNPSYEQYF.

This chain connects TRBV25-1 to TRBJ2-3; D uncertain. Trimming cost V 3 bases and J 7 bases, with 17 bases left between them. Germline values: CDR1 MGHDK, CDR2 SYGVNS. This CDR3 has 15 residues. The CDR3 DNA sequence: TGTGCCAGCAGTGACGCGGCGGCAAACGTTCATACGCAGTATTTT. It yields the protein CASSDAAANVHTQYF.